This TCR beta chain was identified during a study of T-cell reconstitution after alpha-beta-depleted transplantation in children. V gave up 0 bases and J gave up 7 bases, with 10 bases separating them. The CDR3 length is 15 residues. Germline assignment: CDR1 MNHEY and CDR2 SVGAGI. It was with unique molecular identifiers that the TCRbeta library was prepared. Via MiXCR, TCRdb re-called the PCR reads, giving one row per CDR3 protein. The sample includes around 380,000 distinct CDR3 sequences, around 9.9% of them seen just once. The rearrangement links TRBV6-5 to TRBJ1-6; D unclear. The TCR sequence derives from a human donor who donated a stem cell graft to a child with acute myeloid leukemia. Source: PBMCs from the stem cell graft donor, taken from the stem cell graft. CDR3 loop: CASSYSWGENSPLHF. As DNA, the CDR3 is TGTGCCAGCAGTTACTCTTGGGGTGAGAATTCACCCCTCCACTTT.